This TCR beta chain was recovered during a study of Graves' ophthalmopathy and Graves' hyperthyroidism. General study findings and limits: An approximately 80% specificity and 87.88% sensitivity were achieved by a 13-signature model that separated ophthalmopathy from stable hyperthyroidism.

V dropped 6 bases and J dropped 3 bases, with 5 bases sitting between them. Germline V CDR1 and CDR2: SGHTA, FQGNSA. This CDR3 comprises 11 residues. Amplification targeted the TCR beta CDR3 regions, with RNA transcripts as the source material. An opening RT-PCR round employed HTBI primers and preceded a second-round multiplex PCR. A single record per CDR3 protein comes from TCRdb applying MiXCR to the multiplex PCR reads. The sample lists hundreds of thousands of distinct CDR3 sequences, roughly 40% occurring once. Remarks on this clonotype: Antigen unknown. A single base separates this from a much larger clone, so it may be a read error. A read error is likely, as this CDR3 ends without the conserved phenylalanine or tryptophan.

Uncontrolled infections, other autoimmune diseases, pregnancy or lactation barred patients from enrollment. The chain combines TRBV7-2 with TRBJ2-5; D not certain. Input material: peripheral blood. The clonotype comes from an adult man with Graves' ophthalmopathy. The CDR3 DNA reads TGTGCCAGCAGGAACAAAGAGACCCAGTACCTC. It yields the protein CASRNKETQYL.